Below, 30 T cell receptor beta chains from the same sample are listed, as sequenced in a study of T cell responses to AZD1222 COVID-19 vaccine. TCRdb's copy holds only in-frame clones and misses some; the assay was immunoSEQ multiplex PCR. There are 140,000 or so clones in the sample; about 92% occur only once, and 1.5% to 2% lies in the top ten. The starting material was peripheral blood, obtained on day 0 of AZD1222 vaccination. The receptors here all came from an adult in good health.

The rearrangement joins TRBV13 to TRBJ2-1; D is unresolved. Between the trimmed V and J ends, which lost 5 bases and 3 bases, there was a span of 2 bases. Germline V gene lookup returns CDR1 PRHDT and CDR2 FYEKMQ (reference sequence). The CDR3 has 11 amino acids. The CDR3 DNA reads TGTGCCAGCAGCATCTACAATGAGCAGTTCTTC. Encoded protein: CASSIYNEQFF. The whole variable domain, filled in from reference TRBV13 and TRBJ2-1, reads AAGVIQSPRHLIKEKRETATLKCYPIPRHDTVYWYQQGPGQDPQFLISFYEKMQSDKGSIPDRFSAQQFSDYHSELNMSSLELGDSALYFCASSIYNEQFFGPGTRLTVL.

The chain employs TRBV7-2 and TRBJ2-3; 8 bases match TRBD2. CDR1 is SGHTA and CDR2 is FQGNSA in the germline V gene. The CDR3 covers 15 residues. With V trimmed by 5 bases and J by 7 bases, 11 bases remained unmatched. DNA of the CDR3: TGTGCCAGCAGCCTGGGACTAGGGGCTCCTTATACGCAGTATTTT. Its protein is CASSLGLGAPYTQYF.

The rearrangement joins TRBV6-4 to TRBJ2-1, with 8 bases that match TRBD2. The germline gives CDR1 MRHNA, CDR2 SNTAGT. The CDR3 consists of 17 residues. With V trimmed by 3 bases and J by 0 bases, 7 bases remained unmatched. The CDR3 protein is CASSEGSGGSSYNEQFF. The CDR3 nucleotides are TGTGCCAGCAGTGAGGGTTCGGGGGGGAGCTCCTACAATGAGCAGTTCTTC.

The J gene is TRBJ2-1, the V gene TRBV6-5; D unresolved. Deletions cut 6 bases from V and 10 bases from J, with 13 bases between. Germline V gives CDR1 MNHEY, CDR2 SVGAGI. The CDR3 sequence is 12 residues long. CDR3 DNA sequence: TGTGCCAGCAGCGTCAGAGACATCGAGCAGTTCTTC. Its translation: CASSVRDIEQFF.

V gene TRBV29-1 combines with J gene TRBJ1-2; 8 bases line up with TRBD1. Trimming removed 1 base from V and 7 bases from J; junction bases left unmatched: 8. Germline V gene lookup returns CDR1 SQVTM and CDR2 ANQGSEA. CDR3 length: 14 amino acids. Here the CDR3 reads CSVEVLRTGTGYTF. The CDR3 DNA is TGCAGCGTTGAAGTTCTGAGGACAGGGACTGGCTACACCTTC.

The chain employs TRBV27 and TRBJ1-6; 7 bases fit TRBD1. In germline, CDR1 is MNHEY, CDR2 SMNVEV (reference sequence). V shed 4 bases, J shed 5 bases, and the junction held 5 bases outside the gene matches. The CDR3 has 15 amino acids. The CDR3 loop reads CASSSQGKDNSPLHF. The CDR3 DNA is TGTGCCAGCAGTTCACAGGGGAAGGATAATTCACCCCTCCACTTT.

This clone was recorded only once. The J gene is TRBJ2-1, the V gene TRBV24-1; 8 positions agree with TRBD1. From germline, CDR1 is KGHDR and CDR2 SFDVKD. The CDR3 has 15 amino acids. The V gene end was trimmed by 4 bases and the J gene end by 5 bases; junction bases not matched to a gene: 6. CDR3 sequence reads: CATSDPGQVNNEQFF. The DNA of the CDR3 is TGTGCCACCAGTGACCCGGGACAGGTTAACAATGAGCAGTTCTTC.

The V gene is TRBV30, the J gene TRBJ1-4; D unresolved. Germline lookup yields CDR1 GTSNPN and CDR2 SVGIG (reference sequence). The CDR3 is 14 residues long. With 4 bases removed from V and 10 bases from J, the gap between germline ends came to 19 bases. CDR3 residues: CAWTRGPLAGKLFF. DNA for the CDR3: TGTGCCTGGACCCGTGGGCCCTTGGCCGGAAAACTGTTTTTT.

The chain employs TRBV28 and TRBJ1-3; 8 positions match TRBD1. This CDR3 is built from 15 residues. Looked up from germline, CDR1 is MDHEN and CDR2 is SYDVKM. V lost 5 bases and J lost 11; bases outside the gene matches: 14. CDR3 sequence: CASSTPTGESTAIYF. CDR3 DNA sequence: TGTGCCAGCAGTACCCCGACAGGGGAGAGTACCGCCATATATTTT.

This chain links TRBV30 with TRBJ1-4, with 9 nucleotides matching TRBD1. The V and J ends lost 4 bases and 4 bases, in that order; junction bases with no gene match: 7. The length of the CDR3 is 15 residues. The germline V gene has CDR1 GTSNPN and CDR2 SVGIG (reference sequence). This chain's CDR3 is CAWTSVTGGNEKLFF. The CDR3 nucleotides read TGTGCCTGGACCTCCGTGACAGGGGGTAATGAAAAACTGTTTTTT. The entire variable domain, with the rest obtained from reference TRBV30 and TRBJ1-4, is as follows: SQTIHQWPATLVQPVGSPLSLECTVEGTSNPNLYWYRQAAGRGLQLLFYSVGIGQISSEVPQNLSASRPQDRQFILSSKKLLLSDSGFYLCAWTSVTGGNEKLFFGSGTQLSVL.

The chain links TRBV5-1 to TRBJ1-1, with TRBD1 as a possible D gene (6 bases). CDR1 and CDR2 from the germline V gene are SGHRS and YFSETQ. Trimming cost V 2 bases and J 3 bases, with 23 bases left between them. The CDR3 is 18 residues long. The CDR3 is CASSLIRSRGGFYTEAFF. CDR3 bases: TGCGCCAGCAGCTTAATACGGTCCAGGGGAGGGTTTTACACTGAAGCTTTCTTT. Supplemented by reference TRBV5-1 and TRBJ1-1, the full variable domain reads KAGVTQTPRYLIKTRGQQVTLSCSPISGHRSVSWYQQTPGQGLQFLFEYFSETQRNKGNFPGRFSGRQFSNSRSEMNVSTLELGDSALYLCASSLIRSRGGFYTEAFFGQGTRLTVV.

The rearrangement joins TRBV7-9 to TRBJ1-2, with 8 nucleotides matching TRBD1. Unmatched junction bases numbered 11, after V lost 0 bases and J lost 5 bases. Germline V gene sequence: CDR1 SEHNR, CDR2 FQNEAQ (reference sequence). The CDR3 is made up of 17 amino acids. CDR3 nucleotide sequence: TGTGCCAGCAGCTTAGCCGGCGTCGGGACAGGCGATTATGGCTACACCTTC. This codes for CASSLAGVGTGDYGYTF.

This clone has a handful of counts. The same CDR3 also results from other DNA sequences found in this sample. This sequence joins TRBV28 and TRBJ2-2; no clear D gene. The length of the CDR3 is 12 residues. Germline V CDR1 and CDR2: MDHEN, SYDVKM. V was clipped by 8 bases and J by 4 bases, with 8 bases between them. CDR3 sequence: CASSTPTGELFF. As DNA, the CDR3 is TGTGCCAGCTCCACCCCCACCGGGGAGCTGTTTTTT.

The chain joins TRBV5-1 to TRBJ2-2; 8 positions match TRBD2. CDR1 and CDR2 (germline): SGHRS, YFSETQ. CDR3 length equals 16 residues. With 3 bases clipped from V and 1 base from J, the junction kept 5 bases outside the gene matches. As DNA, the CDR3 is TGCGCCAGCAGCTCCGCGGGGGGCCAGAACACCGGGGAGCTGTTTTTT. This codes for CASSSAGGQNTGELFF.

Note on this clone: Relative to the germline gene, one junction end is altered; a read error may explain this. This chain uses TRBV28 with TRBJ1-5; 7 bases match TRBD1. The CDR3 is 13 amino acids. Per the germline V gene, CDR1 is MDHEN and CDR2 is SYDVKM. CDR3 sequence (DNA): TGTGCCAGCGCCCTGGGACAGAATCGGCCCCAGCATTTT. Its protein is CASALGQNRPQHF.

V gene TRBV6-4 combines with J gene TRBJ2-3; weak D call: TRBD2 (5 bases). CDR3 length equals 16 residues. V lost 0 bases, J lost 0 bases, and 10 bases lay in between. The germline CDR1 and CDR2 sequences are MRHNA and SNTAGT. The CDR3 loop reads CASSDSGGFSTDTQYF. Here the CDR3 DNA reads TGTGCCAGCAGTGACTCAGGAGGATTTAGCACAGATACGCAGTATTTT.

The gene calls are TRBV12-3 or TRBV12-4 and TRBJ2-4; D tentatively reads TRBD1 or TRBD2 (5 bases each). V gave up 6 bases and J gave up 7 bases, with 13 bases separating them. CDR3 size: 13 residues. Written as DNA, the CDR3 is TGTGCCAGCAGGTGGGACGAGATGAACATTCAGTACTTC. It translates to CASRWDEMNIQYF.

The CDR3 nucleotides read TGTGCCAGCAGCCAATTCCGGGACAGTGAGGAAAGGACTGAAGCTTTCTTT. The encoded protein is CASSQFRDSEERTEAFF. The chain employs TRBV3-1 (or the pseudogene TRBV3-2) and TRBJ1-1; 7 bases are a match to TRBD1. Trimming cost V 2 bases and J 5 bases; bases outside gene matches: 14. The CDR3 spans 17 residues. The V gene's germline CDR1 is LGHDT and CDR2 YNNKEL (reference sequence).

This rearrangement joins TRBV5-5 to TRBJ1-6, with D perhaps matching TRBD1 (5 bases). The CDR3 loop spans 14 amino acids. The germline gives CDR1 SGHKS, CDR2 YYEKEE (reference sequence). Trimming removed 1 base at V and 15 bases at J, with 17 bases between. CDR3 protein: CASSLSPRDGGLHF. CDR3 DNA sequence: TGTGCCAGCAGCTTGTCCCCCCGGGACGGTGGCCTCCACTTT.

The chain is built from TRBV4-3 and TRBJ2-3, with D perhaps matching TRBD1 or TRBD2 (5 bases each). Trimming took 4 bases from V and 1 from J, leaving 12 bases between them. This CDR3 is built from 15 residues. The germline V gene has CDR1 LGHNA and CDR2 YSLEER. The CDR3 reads CASSRTRDRTDTQYF. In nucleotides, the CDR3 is TGCGCCAGCAGCCGGACCAGGGACCGCACAGATACGCAGTATTTT.

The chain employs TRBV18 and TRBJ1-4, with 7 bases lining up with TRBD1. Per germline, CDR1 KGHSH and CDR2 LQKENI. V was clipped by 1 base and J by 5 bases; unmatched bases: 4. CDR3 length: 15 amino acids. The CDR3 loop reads CASSPRGTENEKLFF. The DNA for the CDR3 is TGTGCCAGCTCACCACGAGGGACAGAAAATGAAAAACTGTTTTTT.

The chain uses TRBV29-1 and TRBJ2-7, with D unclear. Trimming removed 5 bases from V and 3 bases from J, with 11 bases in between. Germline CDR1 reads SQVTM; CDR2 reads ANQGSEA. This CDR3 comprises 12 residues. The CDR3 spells CSVRQDIYEQYF. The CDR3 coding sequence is TGCAGCGTTAGGCAGGATATCTACGAGCAGTACTTC.

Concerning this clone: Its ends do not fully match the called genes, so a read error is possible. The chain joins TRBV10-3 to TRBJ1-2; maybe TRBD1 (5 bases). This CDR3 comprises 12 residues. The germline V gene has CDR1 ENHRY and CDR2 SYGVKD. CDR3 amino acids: CAISEGRMGPFF. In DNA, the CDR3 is TGTGCCATCAGTGAGGGACGTATGGGACCATTCTTC.

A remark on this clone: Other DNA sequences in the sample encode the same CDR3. The CDR3 is CASSQSGGETQYF. The CDR3 nucleotides read TGTGCCAGCAGTCAAAGTGGGGGGGAGACCCAGTACTTC. The chain carries TRBV7-9 and TRBJ2-5; D may be TRBD2 (6 bases). Per the germline V gene, CDR1 is SEHNR and CDR2 is FQNEAQ (reference sequence). The CDR3 spans 13 residues. Trimming removed 6 bases at V and 5 bases at J, with 13 bases between.

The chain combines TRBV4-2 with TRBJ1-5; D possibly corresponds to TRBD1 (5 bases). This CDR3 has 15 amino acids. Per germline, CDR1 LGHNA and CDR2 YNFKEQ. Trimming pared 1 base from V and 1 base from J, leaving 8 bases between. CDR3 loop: CASSQVTASNQPQHF. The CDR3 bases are TGTGCCAGCAGCCAAGTGACAGCAAGCAATCAGCCCCAGCATTTT.

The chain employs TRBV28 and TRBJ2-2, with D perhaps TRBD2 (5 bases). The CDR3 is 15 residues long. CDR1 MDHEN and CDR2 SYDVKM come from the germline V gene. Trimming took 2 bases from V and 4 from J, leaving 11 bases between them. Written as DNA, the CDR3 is TGTGCCAGCAGTTTACCCGCCGCGGGCACCGGGGAGCTGTTTTTT. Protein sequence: CASSLPAAGTGELFF.

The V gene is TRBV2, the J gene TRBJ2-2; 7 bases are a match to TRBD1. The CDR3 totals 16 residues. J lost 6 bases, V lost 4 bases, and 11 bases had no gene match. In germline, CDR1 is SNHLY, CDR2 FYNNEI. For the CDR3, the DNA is TGTGCCAGCAGTGGGTCGGGACAGCCGCCGGCCGGGGAGCTGTTTTTT. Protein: CASSGSGQPPAGELFF. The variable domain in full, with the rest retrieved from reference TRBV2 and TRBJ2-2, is EPEVTQTPSHQVTQMGQEVILRCVPISNHLYFYWYRQILGQKVEFLVSFYNNEISEKSEIFDDQFSVERPDGSNFTLKIRSTKLEDSAMYFCASSGSGQPPAGELFFGEGSRLTVL.

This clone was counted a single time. For the CDR3, the DNA is TGCGCCAGCAGCTTGGAGGCAGGGGGTGACTATGGCTACACCTTC. Residues: CASSLEAGGDYGYTF. The chain has TRBV5-1 and TRBJ1-2; TRBD1 aligns across 7 bases. Germline V CDR1 and CDR2: SGHRS, YFSETQ. This CDR3 is 15 amino acids long. The J segment lost 3 bases and the V segment lost 0 bases, leaving 5 bases of the junction unmatched.

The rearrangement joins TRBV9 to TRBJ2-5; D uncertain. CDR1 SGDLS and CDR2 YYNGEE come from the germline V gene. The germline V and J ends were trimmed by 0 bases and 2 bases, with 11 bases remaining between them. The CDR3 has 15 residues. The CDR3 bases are TGTGCCAGCAGCGTAGCTCAACAGCCTCAAGAGACCCAGTACTTC. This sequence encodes CASSVAQQPQETQYF.

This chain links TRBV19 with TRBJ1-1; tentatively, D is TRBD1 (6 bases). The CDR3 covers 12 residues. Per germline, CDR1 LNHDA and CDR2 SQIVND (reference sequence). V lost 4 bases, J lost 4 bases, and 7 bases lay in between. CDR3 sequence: CASSKGGTEAFF. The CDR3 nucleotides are TGTGCCAGTAGTAAAGGGGGCACTGAAGCTTTCTTT.